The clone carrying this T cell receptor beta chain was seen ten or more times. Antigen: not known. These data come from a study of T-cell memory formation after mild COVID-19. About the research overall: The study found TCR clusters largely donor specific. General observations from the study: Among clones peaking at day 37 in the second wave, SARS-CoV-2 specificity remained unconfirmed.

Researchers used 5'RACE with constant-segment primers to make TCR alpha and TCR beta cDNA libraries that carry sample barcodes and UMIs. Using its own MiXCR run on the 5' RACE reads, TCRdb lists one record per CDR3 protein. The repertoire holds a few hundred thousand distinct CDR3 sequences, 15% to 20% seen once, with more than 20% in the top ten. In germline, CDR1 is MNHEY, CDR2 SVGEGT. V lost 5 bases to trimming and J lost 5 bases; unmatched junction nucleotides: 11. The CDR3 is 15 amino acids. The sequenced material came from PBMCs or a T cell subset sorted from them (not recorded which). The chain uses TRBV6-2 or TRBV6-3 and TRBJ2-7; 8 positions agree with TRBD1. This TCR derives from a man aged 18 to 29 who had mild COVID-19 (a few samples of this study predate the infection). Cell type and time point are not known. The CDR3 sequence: CASSRQGPLEHEQYV. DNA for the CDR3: TGTGCCAGCAGTCGACAGGGGCCGTTAGAGCACGAGCAGTACGTC.